This T cell receptor (beta chain) was observed in a study of blood T cell repertoires in COVID-19. Study-wide background: Italy, Spain and the United States were the sources of the convalescent and acute COVID-19 samples. In each case, the material was cDNA or gDNA derived from T cells, B-cell-depleted T cells, or PBMCs.

Original processing notes: Using reference gene primer amplification, nucleated cell counts were estimated. Sequencing used immunoSEQ multiplex PCR; TCRdb keeps in-frame clones, though not all of them. V, J and clone size are those of that table, while D and trimming were read from the DNA. The repertoire consists of approximately 670,000 clones, with more than 80% occurring once and the leading ten covering under 0.3%. The CDR3 has 16 amino acids. Germline V CDR1 and CDR2: SGHRS, YFSETQ. Trimming stripped 7 bases from V and 0 bases from J, with 17 bases between. This clone appeared once. What was sequenced was peripheral blood. The sequence was obtained from a woman under 30 with acute or convalescent COVID-19. The J gene is TRBJ1-3, the V gene TRBV5-1, with D perhaps matching TRBD1 (5 bases). For the CDR3, the DNA is TGCGCCAGCGCGGGGGGGTCCCGGCACTCTGGAAACACCATATATTTT. It translates to CASAGGSRHSGNTIYF. The full variable domain, with the rest looked up from reference TRBV5-1 and TRBJ1-3, is KAGVTQTPRYLIKTRGQQVTLSCSPISGHRSVSWYQQTPGQGLQFLFEYFSETQRNKGNFPGRFSGRQFSNSRSEMNVSTLELGDSALYLCASAGGSRHSGNTIYFGEGSWLTVV.